Shown below are 27 T cell receptor beta chains from a single sample sequenced in a study of blood T cells in healthy people across ages. Through a sample-barcoded 5' primer and a J-beta primer mix, a second PCR was run for roughly 6 to 12 cycles. Each CDR3 protein is one row after TCRdb ran MiXCR on the 5' RACE reads. The sample yields roughly 730,000 distinct CDR3 sequences, just over 55% seen once. Sequencing was performed on blood. The receptors originated from a man between 35 and 55 years old in good health.

The rearrangement uses TRBV12-5 and TRBJ2-1; tentatively, D is TRBD2 (6 bases). The CDR3 length is 16 residues. Germline CDR1 LGHNT, CDR2 FRNRAP. V shed 4 bases and J shed 5 bases, with 18 bases lying between them. The CDR3 protein is CASGSPLGLQNNEQFF. The CDR3 DNA sequence: TGTGCTAGTGGTTCCCCTTTGGGACTGCAGAACAATGAGCAGTTCTTC.

The CDR3 sequence: CASSEVRADTQYF. Here the CDR3 DNA reads TGTGCCAGCAGCGAGGTCCGGGCAGATACGCAGTATTTT. V and J are TRBV3-1 and TRBJ2-3; D unresolved. This CDR3 is 13 amino acids long. Trimming removed 5 bases at V and 4 bases at J, with 10 bases between. Germline V gene sequence: CDR1 LGHDT, CDR2 YNNKEL (reference sequence).

This chain links TRBV7-6 with TRBJ1-1; 9 nucleotides align to TRBD1. Germline values: CDR1 SGHVS, CDR2 FNYEAQ. The J segment lost 1 base and the V segment lost 6 bases, leaving 6 bases of the junction unmatched. The length of the CDR3 is 15 residues. CDR3 sequence reads: CASRKRQGENTEAFF. Here the CDR3 DNA reads TGTGCCAGCAGGAAAAGACAGGGGGAGAACACTGAAGCTTTCTTT.

The chain combines TRBV7-9 with TRBJ1-4; D remains ambiguous. This CDR3 has 15 amino acids. Germline V gene sequence: CDR1 SEHNR, CDR2 FQNEAQ (reference sequence). Deletions cut 6 bases from V and 5 bases from J, with 16 bases between. The chain's CDR3 is CASRGVDGINEKLFF. The CDR3 DNA follows: TGTGCCAGCAGGGGAGTAGACGGAATAAATGAAAAACTGTTTTTT.

The chain links TRBV4-1 to TRBJ2-7, with a possible D match to TRBD1 (6 bases). CDR1 and CDR2 (germline): MGHRA, YSYEKL. Between the trimmed V and J ends, which lost 3 bases and 3 bases, there was a span of 15 bases. The CDR3 is 15 residues long. The CDR3 is CASSQDPRDIYEQYF. In DNA, the CDR3 is TGCGCCAGCAGCCAGGATCCCCGGGACATCTACGAGCAGTACTTC.

The chain employs TRBV27 and TRBJ1-4, with D unclear. CDR1 and CDR2 (germline): MNHEY, SMNVEV (reference sequence). CDR3 length equals 14 residues. Trimming cost V 5 bases and J 5 bases, with 12 bases left between them. This CDR3 reads CASSTYSPNEKLFF. The CDR3 nucleotides read TGTGCCAGCAGTACATATTCCCCAAATGAAAAACTGTTTTTT.

The chain employs TRBV5-1 and TRBJ2-2; possible D gene TRBD1, 6 bases. The CDR3 runs to 16 residues. Germline values: CDR1 SGHRS, CDR2 YFSETQ. V lost 0 bases and J 4 bases, leaving 13 bases between the germline ends. This chain's CDR3 is CASSLAERGGTGELFF. The CDR3 DNA reads as TGCGCCAGCAGCTTGGCCGAGCGAGGGGGCACCGGGGAGCTGTTTTTT.

This clonotype was picked up one time. V gene TRBV4-2 combines with J gene TRBJ1-1; maybe TRBD1 (6 bases). Trimming took off 4 bases at V and 6 bases at J, with 15 bases between the two ends. Germline-derived CDR1 and CDR2 are LGHNA and YNFKEQ. The CDR3 totals 14 residues. The CDR3 region is CASSPPDSLAEAFF. The DNA of the CDR3 is TGTGCCAGCAGCCCTCCGGACAGTCTCGCTGAAGCTTTCTTT.

The chain links TRBV11-2 to TRBJ1-2; D may be TRBD1 (6 bases). V was clipped by 3 bases and J by 10 bases, with 15 bases between them. From germline, CDR1 is SGHAT and CDR2 FQNNGV. This CDR3 has 13 residues. The CDR3 region has the DNA TGTGCCAGCAGCTTCGACAGGCCGGTCCTCTACACCTTC. It codes for CASSFDRPVLYTF.

The chain is built from TRBV18 and TRBJ2-5; tentative D call: TRBD1 (5 bases). The length of the CDR3 is 15 residues. From germline, CDR1 is KGHSH and CDR2 LQKENI. V gave up 2 bases and J gave up 11 bases, with 21 bases separating them. Here the CDR3 reads CASSPRTTLGNEQYF. In DNA, the CDR3 is TGTGCCAGCTCACCAAGGACAACCTTGGGCAATGAGCAGTACTTC.

V is TRBV5-1 and J is TRBJ2-3, with TRBD1 matching 7 bases. This CDR3 spans 14 amino acids. The V gene end was trimmed by 3 bases and the J gene end by 5 bases; junction bases not matched to a gene: 6. Germline V gives CDR1 SGHRS, CDR2 YFSETQ. For the CDR3, the DNA is TGCGCCAGCAGCTCAGACAGGGCTAAAGATACGCAGTATTTT. This sequence encodes CASSSDRAKDTQYF.

The sample holds a few counts of this clonotype. The chain joins TRBV12-3 or TRBV12-4 to TRBJ2-4; D gene uncertain. The CDR3 loop spans 17 amino acids. Trimming removed 5 bases from V and 6 bases from J, with 23 bases in between. DNA of the CDR3: TGTGCCAGCAGTGAACGGAGCCGCCCCTCGGTCCGAAACATTCAGTACTTC. It encodes CASSERSRPSVRNIQYF.

The chain has TRBV7-9 and TRBJ2-4; no definite D call. The CDR3 runs to 15 residues. Trimming took 0 bases from V and 2 from J, leaving 8 bases between them. CDR1 is SEHNR, CDR2 FQNEAQ, per germline (reference sequence). The CDR3 DNA follows: TGTGCCAGCAGCTTAGCCACCTCTCCCAAAAACATTCAGTACTTC. This sequence encodes CASSLATSPKNIQYF.

J is TRBJ2-4 and V is TRBV10-3; TRBD2 might be the D (5 bases). The CDR3 loop spans 15 amino acids. Germline loops: CDR1 ENHRY, CDR2 SYGVKD. The V end was cut by 3 bases, the J end by 3 bases, with 12 bases between. CDR3: CAISDERVDKNIQYF. The CDR3 nucleotides are TGTGCCATCAGTGACGAGAGGGTTGACAAAAACATTCAGTACTTC.

V is TRBV7-9 and J is TRBJ2-1; TRBD2 matches at 9 bases. With the DNA end fitting TRBJ2-7 better, the J assignment may be wrong. The CDR3 consists of 14 residues. Per germline, CDR1 SEHNR and CDR2 FQNEAQ (reference sequence). CDR3 sequence reads: CASSSGLAYNEQYF. The DNA of the CDR3 is TGTGCCAGCAGCTCGGGACTAGCCTACAATGAGCAGTACTTC.

The CDR3 here is CATSRGTSGDNEQFF. The CDR3 DNA sequence: TGTGCCACCAGCAGAGGGACTAGCGGGGACAATGAGCAGTTCTTC. V and J are TRBV15 and TRBJ2-1; 12 bases match TRBD2. The CDR3 length is 15 residues. From germline, CDR1 is LNHNV and CDR2 YYDKDF (reference sequence). V lost 1 base to trimming and J lost 5 bases; unmatched junction nucleotides: 0.

The V gene is TRBV20-1, the J gene TRBJ1-2; 10 nucleotides align to TRBD1. This CDR3 spans 12 amino acids. Germline CDR1 reads DFQATT; CDR2 reads SNEGSKA (reference sequence). The DNA of the CDR3 is TGCGGTGGACAGGGGGGTAACTATGGCTACACCTTC. Amino acid sequence: CGGQGGNYGYTF.

The V and J genes are TRBV6-6 and TRBJ2-7; 8 nucleotides line up with TRBD1. This CDR3 spans 15 amino acids. The trim removed 6 bases at V and 1 base at J, leaving 8 bases unmatched. Per the germline V gene, CDR1 is MNHNY and CDR2 is SVGAGI (reference sequence). DNA of the CDR3: TGTGCCAGCAGCACAGGACAGGGCCTTTCCTACGAGCAGTACTTC. Protein: CASSTGQGLSYEQYF.

Only a few counts were recorded for this clonotype. V usage is TRBV12-3 or TRBV12-4 and J usage is TRBJ1-1, with a tentative D call TRBD1 (6 bases). Trimming took off 2 bases at V and 9 bases at J, with 10 bases between the two ends. The CDR3 contains 12 residues. This CDR3 reads CASSLQGSKAFF. As DNA, the CDR3 is TGTGCCAGCAGTTTACAGGGGTCGAAAGCTTTCTTT.

This chain links TRBV5-6 with TRBJ1-1, with TRBD1 as a possible D gene (6 bases). Per germline, CDR1 SGHDT and CDR2 YYEEEE. The CDR3 is 14 residues long. Trimming stripped 3 bases from V and 1 base from J, with 10 bases between. DNA for the CDR3: TGTGCCAGCAGCTCCCCGACAGGGAACACTGAAGCTTTCTTT. The encoded protein is CASSSPTGNTEAFF. Full variable domain (missing parts from reference TRBV5-6 and TRBJ1-1): DAGVTQSPTHLIKTRGQQVTLRCSPKSGHDTVSWYQQALGQGPQFIFQYYEEEERQRGNFPDRFSGHQFPNYSSELNVNALLLGDSALYLCASSSPTGNTEAFFGQGTRLTVV.

Here the CDR3 DNA reads TGCGCCAGCAGCTGGACAGGTATACAGGGCCATGGCTACACCTTC. Protein sequence: CASSWTGIQGHGYTF. This chain connects TRBV5-1 to TRBJ1-2; 7 nucleotides align to TRBD1. V shed 3 bases and J 6 bases; nucleotides not matched to a gene: 11. CDR3 length: 15 residues. Per the germline V gene, CDR1 is SGHRS and CDR2 is YFSETQ.

In DNA, the CDR3 is TGCGCCAGCAGCCAAATAGGTAGTAATGAGCAGTTCTTC. Translating it yields CASSQIGSNEQFF. The gene calls are TRBV4-1 and TRBJ2-1; no definite D call. This CDR3 is built from 13 residues. V was clipped by 2 bases and J by 7 bases, with 9 bases between them. Germline V gives CDR1 MGHRA, CDR2 YSYEKL.

A remark on this clonotype: A read error may be the cause here, since a much bigger clone is one base away. The chain employs TRBV29-1 and TRBJ2-7; D might be TRBD2 (6 bases). Germline lookup yields CDR1 SQVTM and CDR2 ANQGSEA. The CDR3 consists of 13 residues. V was clipped by 7 bases and J by 5 bases, with 18 bases between them. CDR3 DNA sequence: TGCAGCGCAAGAAGGGACGGGGGAAACGAGCAGTACTTC. Protein sequence: CSARRDGGNEQYF.

The rearrangement uses TRBV12-3 or TRBV12-4 and TRBJ1-4, with 10 positions matching TRBD1. CDR3 length: 15 residues. V trimming: 4 bases; J trimming: 7 bases; junction bases outside the gene matches: 6. In DNA form, the CDR3 reads TGTGCCAGCAGTTCTCCCGGGACAGGGGTTGAAAAACTGTTTTTT. This gives the protein CASSSPGTGVEKLFF.

The chain has TRBV20-1 and TRBJ2-3; TRBD2 is a possible D gene (5 bases). The CDR3 extends over 12 amino acids. Deletions cut 6 bases from V and 1 base from J, with 8 bases between. CDR1 is DFQATT, CDR2 SNEGSKA, per germline (reference sequence). CDR3 residues: CSATAGTDTQYF. CDR3 sequence (DNA): TGCAGTGCCACAGCGGGCACAGATACGCAGTATTTT.

This clonotype was seen a handful of times. This chain joins TRBV7-2 and TRBJ1-1; D ambiguous. CDR1 SGHTA and CDR2 FQGNSA come from the germline V gene. Trimming pared 4 bases from V and 0 bases from J, leaving 6 bases between. The length of the CDR3 is 13 residues. The CDR3: CASSWTVNTEAFF. The CDR3 bases are TGTGCCAGCAGCTGGACGGTGAACACTGAAGCTTTCTTT.

The chain links TRBV5-1 to TRBJ1-6; tentative D call: TRBD1 (6 bases). Trimming took 3 bases from V and 7 from J, leaving 11 bases between them. Per the germline V gene, CDR1 is SGHRS and CDR2 is YFSETQ. The CDR3 runs 14 residues. CDR3 in amino acids: CASSSGRGNSPLHF. The CDR3 DNA sequence: TGCGCCAGCAGCTCTGGTAGGGGGAATTCACCCCTCCACTTT. The full variable domain, rest sourced from reference TRBV5-1 and TRBJ1-6, is KAGVTQTPRYLIKTRGQQVTLSCSPISGHRSVSWYQQTPGQGLQFLFEYFSETQRNKGNFPGRFSGRQFSNSRSEMNVSTLELGDSALYLCASSSGRGNSPLHFGNGTRLTVT.